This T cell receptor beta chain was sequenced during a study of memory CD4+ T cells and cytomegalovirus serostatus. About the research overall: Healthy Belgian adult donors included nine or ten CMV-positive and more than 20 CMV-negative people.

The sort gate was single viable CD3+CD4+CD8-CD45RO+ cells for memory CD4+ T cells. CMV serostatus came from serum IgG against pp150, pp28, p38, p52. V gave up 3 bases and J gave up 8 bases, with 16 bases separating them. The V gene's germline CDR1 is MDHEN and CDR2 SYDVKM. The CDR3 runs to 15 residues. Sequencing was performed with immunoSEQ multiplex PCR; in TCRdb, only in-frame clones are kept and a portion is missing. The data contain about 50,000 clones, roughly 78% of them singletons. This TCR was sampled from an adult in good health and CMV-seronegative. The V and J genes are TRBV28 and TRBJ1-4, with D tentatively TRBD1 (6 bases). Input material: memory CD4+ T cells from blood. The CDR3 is CASSFGGAGDEKLFF. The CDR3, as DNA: TGTGCCAGCAGTTTTGGGGGGGCAGGGGACGAAAAACTGTTTTTT.